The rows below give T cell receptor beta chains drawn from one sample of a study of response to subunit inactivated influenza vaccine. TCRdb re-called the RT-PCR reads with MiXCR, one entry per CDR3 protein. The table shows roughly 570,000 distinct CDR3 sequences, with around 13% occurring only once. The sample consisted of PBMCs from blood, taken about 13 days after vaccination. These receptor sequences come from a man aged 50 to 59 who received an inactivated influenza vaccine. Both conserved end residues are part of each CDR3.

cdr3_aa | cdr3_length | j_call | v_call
CASSGTSGGLSSYEQYF | 17 | TRBJ2-7 | TRBV12-3/TRBV12-4
CASSQDRVWQPQRGTQYF | 18 | TRBJ2-5 | TRBV3-1
CASSFGIIDNQPQHF | 15 | TRBJ1-5 | TRBV12-3/TRBV12-4
CASSLDISGANVLTF | 15 | TRBJ2-6 | TRBV12-3/TRBV12-4
CASSQDSGTAYGYTF | 15 | TRBJ1-2 | TRBV4-2
CASKSDRSAYNEQFF | 15 | TRBJ2-1 | TRBV2
CASTPFGGRADTQYF | 15 | TRBJ2-3 | TRBV12-3/TRBV12-4
CASSPGGGPQHF | 12 | TRBJ1-5 | TRBV12-3/TRBV12-4
CASSFRGTASYEQYF | 15 | TRBJ2-7 | TRBV27
CASSWGDRGFPYEQYF | 16 | TRBJ2-7 | TRBV12-3/TRBV12-4
CASSYGTGLKNIQYF | 15 | TRBJ2-4 | TRBV7-2
CSGAISSDEKLFF | 13 | TRBJ1-4 | TRBV20-1
CAISGSGELFF | 11 | TRBJ2-2 | TRBV10-3
CASRPRGGVYEQYF | 14 | TRBJ2-7 | TRBV25-1
CSATRMRGEKLFF | 13 | TRBJ1-4 | TRBV20-1
CATGDSGGAPDTQYF | 15 | TRBJ2-3 | TRBV27
CATISGNTIYF | 11 | TRBJ1-3 | TRBV28
CALGEDTQYF | 10 | TRBJ2-3 | TRBV30
CASSPTVGEQFF | 12 | TRBJ2-1 | TRBV7-9
CASSLGGRVRDEQFF | 15 | TRBJ2-1 | TRBV7-2
CASSQSPWTDRDGGPKNIQYF | 21 | TRBJ2-4 | TRBV3-1
CASSTATNSYEQYF | 14 | TRBJ2-7 | TRBV5-1
CAISATVRQETQYF | 14 | TRBJ2-5 | TRBV10-3
CASSPRPPGGNEQFF | 15 | TRBJ2-1 | TRBV12-3/TRBV12-4
CAISFVASGADTQYF | 15 | TRBJ2-3 | TRBV10-3
CASSLASGSTGGEQFF | 16 | TRBJ2-1 | TRBV7-2
CSAGSGGAIDTQYF | 14 | TRBJ2-3 | TRBV20-1
CASRIAGGLGTQYF | 14 | TRBJ2-5 | TRBV12-3/TRBV12-4
CASSYSSSYRDSHSYNEQFF | 20 | TRBJ2-1 | TRBV6-2/TRBV6-3
CASSLLGTGENSPLHF | 16 | TRBJ1-6 | TRBV18
CASRGQGTNTGELFF | 15 | TRBJ2-2 | TRBV12-3/TRBV12-4
CASSSFSLWVSHDSPLHF | 18 | TRBJ1-6 | TRBV12-3/TRBV12-4
CASSPASNRSPSYGYTF | 17 | TRBJ1-2 | TRBV3-1
CASSPTSGRASLGEQYF | 17 | TRBJ2-7 | TRBV27
CASSRGQGARGELFF | 15 | TRBJ2-2 | TRBV12-3/TRBV12-4
CASSLGAGRAGELFF | 15 | TRBJ2-2 | TRBV5-1
CASSQDYDFQTDTQYF | 16 | TRBJ2-3 | TRBV4-3
CASSLAGGGQQPQHF | 15 | TRBJ1-5 | TRBV12-3/TRBV12-4
CASSHTEGYWVEKLFF | 16 | TRBJ1-4 | TRBV7-8
CSARKRGGTDTQYF | 14 | TRBJ2-3 | TRBV20-1
CATSVLTGELFF | 12 | TRBJ2-2 | TRBV24-1
CSAVAWARENNEQFF | 15 | TRBJ2-1 | TRBV20-1
CAWAGGFSGKETQYF | 15 | TRBJ2-5 | TRBV30
CSARDSPQETQYF | 13 | TRBJ2-5 | TRBV20-1
CASSPPGQRALNEQFF | 16 | TRBJ2-1 | TRBV18